This TCR beta chain was recovered during a study of blood T cell repertoires in COVID-19. Study overall: The study drew acute and convalescent COVID-19 samples from the United States, Italy and Spain. Nucleic acid was either cDNA or gDNA, and it came from T cells, B-cell-depleted T cells, or PBMCs.

The authors' processing: Amplification from reference gene primers served as the basis for estimated nucleated cell counts. Generated by immunoSEQ multiplex PCR, the TCRdb table keeps only in-frame clones and is missing some. V, J and clone size reflect that table, while D and trimming were determined from the DNA. The data hold fewer than 35,000 clones, with roughly 91% observed a single time. This TCR was sampled from a man aged 65-85 years with active COVID-19. Sequencing used peripheral blood.

CDR3: CASFRKGYGYTF. The CDR3 nucleotides are TGCGCCAGTTTCAGGAAAGGCTATGGCTACACCTTC. The rearrangement joins TRBV10-1 to TRBJ1-2; the D is unclear. The CDR3 sequence is 12 residues long. V dropped 9 bases and J dropped 4 bases, with 12 bases sitting between them. Germline assignment: CDR1 WNHNN and CDR2 SYGVQD (reference sequence).